This record looks at one T cell receptor beta chain sequence and its context. The data are from a study of blood T cell repertoires in COVID-19. Clones were read by immunoSEQ multiplex PCR, and TCRdb kept only the in-frame ones, dropping some. Altogether some 230,000 clones are present, around 85% being singletons, with the ten largest covering under 1.5%. Germline-derived CDR1 and CDR2 are LNHDA and SQIVND (reference sequence). The CDR3 has 13 amino acids. V lost 9 bases, J lost 1 base, and 5 bases stayed unmatched. This clonotype was sampled from a woman between 35 and 50 years old with acute COVID-19. V gene TRBV19 combines with J gene TRBJ2-5; 7 bases map to TRBD1. Sequenced material: PBMCs or T cells enriched from blood (not recorded which). CDR3 in DNA: TGTGCCAGCACTAGACAGGGCCAAGAGACCCAGTACTTC. This translates into CASTRQGQETQYF.